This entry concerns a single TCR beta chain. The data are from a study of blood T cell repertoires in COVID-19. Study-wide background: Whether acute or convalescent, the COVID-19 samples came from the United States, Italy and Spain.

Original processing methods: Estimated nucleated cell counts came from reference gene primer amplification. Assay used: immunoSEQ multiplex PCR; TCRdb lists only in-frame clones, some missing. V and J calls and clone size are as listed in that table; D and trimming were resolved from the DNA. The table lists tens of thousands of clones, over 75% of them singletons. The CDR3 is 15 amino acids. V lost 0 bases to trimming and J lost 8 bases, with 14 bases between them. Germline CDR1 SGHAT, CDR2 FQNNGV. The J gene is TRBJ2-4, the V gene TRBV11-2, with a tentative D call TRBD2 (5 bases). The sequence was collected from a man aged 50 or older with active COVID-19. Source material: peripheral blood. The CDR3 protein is CASSLDYYLRDIQYF. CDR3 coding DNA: TGTGCCAGCAGCTTAGATTATTATCTGCGGGACATTCAGTACTTC. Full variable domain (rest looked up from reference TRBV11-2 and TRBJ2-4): EAGVAQSPRYKIIEKRQSVAFWCNPISGHATLYWYQQILGQGPKLLIQFQNNGVVDDSQLPKDRFSAERLKGVDSTLKIQPAKLEDSAVYLCASSLDYYLRDIQYFGAGTRLSVL.